This T cell receptor beta chain appears in the sequencing data of a study of multiple sclerosis patients with progressive multifocal leukoencephalopathy. On this clone: Its antigen is undetermined.

Each PCR contained spiked synthetic TR CDR3 controls spanning every V-J pairing. Profiling relied on immunoSEQ multiplex PCR, and the TCRdb table lists in-frame clones only, not all of them. The sample records around 30,000 clones, 90% being singletons. Whole-study findings and limits: PML-onset expanded TRB clones were detectable before and during natalizumab therapy.

The CDR3 length is 13 residues. V lost 0 bases, J lost 15 bases, and 15 bases lay in between. CDR1 is LGHNA and CDR2 is YSLEER in the germline V gene. Regarding time point: about a year of natalizumab therapy. This specimen was PBMCs, taken from a patient treated with natalizumab. The V gene is TRBV4-3, the J gene TRBJ2-1, with D hard to call. This sequence was found in a human donor with multiple sclerosis. CDR3 in DNA: TGCGCCAGCAGCCAAGAAAGGCTCCCAATACTGTTCTTC. It encodes CASSQERLPILFF.